This T cell receptor beta chain was observed in a study of monozygotic twins with inflammatory bowel disease. Whole-study results and caveats: Differences in immunosuppressive treatment may have been a source of added variability in patient repertoires.

From the 5' RACE reads, TCRdb lists one entry per CDR3 protein and no DNA. The sample has some 330,000 distinct CDR3 sequences. In regard to this clonotype: As yet, its antigen is unknown.

Per germline, CDR1 SGDLS and CDR2 YYNGEE. The CDR3 has 15 amino acids. The chain couples TRBV9 to TRBJ1-6. The sequence was collected from a human donor with ulcerative colitis or Crohn's disease, or a healthy co-twin of an affected twin (not recorded which). Sequenced: blood. CDR3 protein: CASSVESPVHSPLHF.